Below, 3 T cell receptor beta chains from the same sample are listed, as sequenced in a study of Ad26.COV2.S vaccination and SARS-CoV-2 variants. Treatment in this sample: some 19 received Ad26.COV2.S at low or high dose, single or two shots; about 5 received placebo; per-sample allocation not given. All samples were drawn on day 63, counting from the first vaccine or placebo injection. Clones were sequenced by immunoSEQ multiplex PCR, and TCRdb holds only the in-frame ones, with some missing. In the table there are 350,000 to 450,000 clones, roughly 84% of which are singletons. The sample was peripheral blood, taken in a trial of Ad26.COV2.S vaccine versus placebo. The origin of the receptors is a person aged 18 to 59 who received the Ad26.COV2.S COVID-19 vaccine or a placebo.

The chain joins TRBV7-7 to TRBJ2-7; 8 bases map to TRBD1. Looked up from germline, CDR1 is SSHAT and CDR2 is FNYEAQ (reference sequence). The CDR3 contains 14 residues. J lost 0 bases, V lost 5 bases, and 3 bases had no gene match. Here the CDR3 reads CASSIGQGSYEQYF. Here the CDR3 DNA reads TGTGCCAGCAGCATCGGACAGGGCTCCTACGAGCAGTACTTC.

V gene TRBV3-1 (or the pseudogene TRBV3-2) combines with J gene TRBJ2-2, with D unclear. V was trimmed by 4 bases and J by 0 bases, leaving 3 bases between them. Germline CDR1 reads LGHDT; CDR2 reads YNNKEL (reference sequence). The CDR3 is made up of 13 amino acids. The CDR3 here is CASSRANTGELFF. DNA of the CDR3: TGTGCCAGCAGCCGAGCGAACACCGGGGAGCTGTTTTTT.

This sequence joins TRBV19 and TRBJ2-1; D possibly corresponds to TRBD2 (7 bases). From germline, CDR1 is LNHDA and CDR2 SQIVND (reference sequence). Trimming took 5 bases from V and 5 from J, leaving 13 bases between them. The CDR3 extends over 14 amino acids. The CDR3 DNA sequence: TGTGCCAGTAGTGTCGAGGGGGGGGACAATGAGCAGTTCTTC. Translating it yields CASSVEGGDNEQFF.